This record covers a single TCR beta chain. Assay: immunoSEQ multiplex PCR; the TCRdb copy retains only in-frame clones and omits some. The table has 73,000 or so clones, almost 85% seen once. These data come from a study of OX40 agonist ivuxolimab in advanced cancers. Study background: An agonistic human IgG2 monoclonal antibody against OX40 (CD134) was given.

V lost 5 bases, J lost 6 bases, and 19 bases lay in between. The CDR3 consists of 16 residues. Germline V gene lookup returns CDR1 SGHTA and CDR2 FQGTGA. The receptor comes from an adult with an advanced solid tumor such as melanoma, head and neck, liver or kidney cancer. Source: CD4+ or CD8+ T cells sorted from blood, taken in a trial of the OX40 agonist ivuxolimab. The chain couples TRBV7-3 to TRBJ2-2; D possibly corresponds to TRBD1 (6 bases). The chain's CDR3 is CASSPTTGWLAGELFF. CDR3 nucleotide sequence: TGTGCCAGCAGCCCCACTACAGGGTGGCTGGCCGGGGAGCTGTTTTTT.